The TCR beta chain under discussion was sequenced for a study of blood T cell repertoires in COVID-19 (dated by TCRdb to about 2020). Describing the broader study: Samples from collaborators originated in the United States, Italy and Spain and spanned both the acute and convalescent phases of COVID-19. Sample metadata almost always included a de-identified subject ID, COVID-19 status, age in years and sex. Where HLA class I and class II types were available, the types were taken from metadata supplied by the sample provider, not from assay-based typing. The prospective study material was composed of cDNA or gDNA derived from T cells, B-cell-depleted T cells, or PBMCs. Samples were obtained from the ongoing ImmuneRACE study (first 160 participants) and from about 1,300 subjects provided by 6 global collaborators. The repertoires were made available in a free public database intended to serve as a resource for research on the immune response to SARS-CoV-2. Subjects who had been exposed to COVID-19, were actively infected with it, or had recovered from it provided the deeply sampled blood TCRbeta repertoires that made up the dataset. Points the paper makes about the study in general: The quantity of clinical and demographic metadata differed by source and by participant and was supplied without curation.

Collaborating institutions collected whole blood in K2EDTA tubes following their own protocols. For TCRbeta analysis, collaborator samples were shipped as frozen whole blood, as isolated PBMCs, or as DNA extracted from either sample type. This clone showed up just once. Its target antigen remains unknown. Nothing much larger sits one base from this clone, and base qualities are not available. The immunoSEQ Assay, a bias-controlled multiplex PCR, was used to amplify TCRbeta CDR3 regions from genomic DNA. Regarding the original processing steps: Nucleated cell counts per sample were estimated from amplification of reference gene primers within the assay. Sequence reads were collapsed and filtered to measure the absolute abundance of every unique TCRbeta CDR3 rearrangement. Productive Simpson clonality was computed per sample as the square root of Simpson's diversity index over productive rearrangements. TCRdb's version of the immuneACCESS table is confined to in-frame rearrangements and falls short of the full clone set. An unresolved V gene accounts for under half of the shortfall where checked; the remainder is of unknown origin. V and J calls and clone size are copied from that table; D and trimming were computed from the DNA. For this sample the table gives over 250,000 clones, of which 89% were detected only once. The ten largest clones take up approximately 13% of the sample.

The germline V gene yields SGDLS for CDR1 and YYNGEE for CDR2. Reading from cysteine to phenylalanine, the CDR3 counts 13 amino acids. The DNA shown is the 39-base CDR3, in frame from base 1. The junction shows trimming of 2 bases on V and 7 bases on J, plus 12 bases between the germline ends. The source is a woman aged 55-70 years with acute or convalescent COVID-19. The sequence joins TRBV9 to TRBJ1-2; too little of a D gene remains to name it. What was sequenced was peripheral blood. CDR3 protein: CASSVSSIGGYTF. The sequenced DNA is TGTGCCAGCAGCGTTTCCTCTATTGGTGGCTACACCTTC.